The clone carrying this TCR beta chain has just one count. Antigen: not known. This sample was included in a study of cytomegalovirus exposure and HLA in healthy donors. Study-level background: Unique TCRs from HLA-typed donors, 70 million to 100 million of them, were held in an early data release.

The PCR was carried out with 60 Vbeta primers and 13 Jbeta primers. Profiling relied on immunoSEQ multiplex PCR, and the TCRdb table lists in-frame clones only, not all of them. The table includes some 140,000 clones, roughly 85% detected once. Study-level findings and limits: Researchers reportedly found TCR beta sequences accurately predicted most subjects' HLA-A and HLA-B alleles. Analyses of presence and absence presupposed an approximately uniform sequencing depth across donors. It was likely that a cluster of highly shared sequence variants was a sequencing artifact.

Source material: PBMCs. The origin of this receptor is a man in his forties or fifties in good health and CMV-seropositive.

DNA of the CDR3: TGTGCCAGCAGTGAAGCCCTAGCCGGGCTCTACGAGCAGTACTTC. This gives the protein CASSEALAGLYEQYF. The chain joins TRBV25-1 to TRBJ2-7, with a tentative D call TRBD2 (5 bases). This CDR3 comprises 15 residues. Germline assignment: CDR1 MGHDK and CDR2 SYGVNS. The V end lost 2 bases, the J end lost 3 bases, and 14 bases lay between the germline ends.